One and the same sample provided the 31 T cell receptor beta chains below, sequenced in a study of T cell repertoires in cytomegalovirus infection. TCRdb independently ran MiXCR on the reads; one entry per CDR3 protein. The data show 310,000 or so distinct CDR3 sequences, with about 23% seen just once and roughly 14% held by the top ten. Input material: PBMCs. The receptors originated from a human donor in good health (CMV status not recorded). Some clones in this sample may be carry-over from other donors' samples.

CDR3 protein: CASSFAAGALGTQYF. As DNA, the CDR3 is TGTGCCAGCAGTTTCGCCGCCGGAGCCCTCGGTACGCAGTATTTT. This chain links TRBV28 with TRBJ2-3; D not certain. Trimming removed 3 bases at V and 8 bases at J, with 18 bases between. The CDR3 length is 15 residues. Germline V gives CDR1 MDHEN, CDR2 SYDVKM.

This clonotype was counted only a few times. CDR3 bases: TGTGCCAGCAGCCCAGGCTACAGCTCCTACAATGAGCAGTTCTTC. Translating gives CASSPGYSSYNEQFF. The chain combines TRBV7-8 with TRBJ2-1, with D uncertain. Trimming removed 5 bases at V and 0 bases at J, with 11 bases between. Germline V CDR1 and CDR2: SGHVS, FQNEAQ. This CDR3 has 15 amino acids.

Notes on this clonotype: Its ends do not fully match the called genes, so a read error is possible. In DNA form, the CDR3 reads TGTGCCAGCAGTCGGGCCGACAGGAGCTCCTACGTGCAGTACTTC. It encodes CASSRADRSSYVQYF. The gene calls are TRBV12-3 or TRBV12-4 and TRBJ2-7; possibly TRBD1 for D (6 bases). CDR3 size: 15 residues.

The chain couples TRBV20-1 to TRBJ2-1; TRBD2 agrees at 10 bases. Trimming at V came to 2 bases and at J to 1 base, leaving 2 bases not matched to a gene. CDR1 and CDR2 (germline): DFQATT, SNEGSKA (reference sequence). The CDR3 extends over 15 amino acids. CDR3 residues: CSARLAGDSYNEQFF. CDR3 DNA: TGCAGTGCTAGACTAGCGGGGGATTCCTACAATGAGCAGTTCTTC.

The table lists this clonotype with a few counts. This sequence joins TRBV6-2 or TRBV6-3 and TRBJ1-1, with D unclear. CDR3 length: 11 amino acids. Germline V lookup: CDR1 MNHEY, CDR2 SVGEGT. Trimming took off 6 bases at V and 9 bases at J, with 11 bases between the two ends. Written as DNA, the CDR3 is TGTGCCAGCAGCATCTTTGACCAAGCTTTCTTT. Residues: CASSIFDQAFF.

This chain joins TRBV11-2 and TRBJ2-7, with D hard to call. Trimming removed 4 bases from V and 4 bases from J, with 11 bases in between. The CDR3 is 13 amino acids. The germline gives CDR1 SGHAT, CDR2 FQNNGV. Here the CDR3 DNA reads TGTGCCAGCAGCTACCTCAGCTCTTACGAGCAGTACTTC. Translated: CASSYLSSYEQYF.

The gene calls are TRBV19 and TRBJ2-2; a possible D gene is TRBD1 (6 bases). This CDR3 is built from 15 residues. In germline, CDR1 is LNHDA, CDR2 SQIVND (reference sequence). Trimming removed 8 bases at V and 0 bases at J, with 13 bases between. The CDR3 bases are TGTGCCAGTCGTTACGACAGGTCGAACACCGGGGAGCTGTTTTTT. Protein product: CASRYDRSNTGELFF.

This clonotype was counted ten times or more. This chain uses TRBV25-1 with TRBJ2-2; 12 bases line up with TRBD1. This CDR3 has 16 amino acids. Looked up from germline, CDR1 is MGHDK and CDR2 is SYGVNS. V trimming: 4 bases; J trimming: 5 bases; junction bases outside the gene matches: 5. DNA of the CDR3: TGTGCCAGCAGTGGGGGACAGGGGGCAAGGACCGGGGAGCTGTTTTTT. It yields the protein CASSGGQGARTGELFF.

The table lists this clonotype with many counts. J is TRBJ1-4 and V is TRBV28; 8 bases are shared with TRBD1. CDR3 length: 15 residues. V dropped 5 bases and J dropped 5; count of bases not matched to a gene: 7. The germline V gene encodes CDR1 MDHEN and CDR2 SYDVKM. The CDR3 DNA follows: TGTGCCAGCAGTCCCGGACAGGGCAACAATGAAAAACTGTTTTTT. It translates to CASSPGQGNNEKLFF.

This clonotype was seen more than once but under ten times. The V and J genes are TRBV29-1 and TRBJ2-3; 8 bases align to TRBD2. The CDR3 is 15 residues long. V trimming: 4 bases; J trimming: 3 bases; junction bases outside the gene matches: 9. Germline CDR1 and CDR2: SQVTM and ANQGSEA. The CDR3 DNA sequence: TGCAGCGTTGTGGGAGCGGGGGCTCTAACAGATACGCAGTATTTT. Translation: CSVVGAGALTDTQYF.

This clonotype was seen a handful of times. The CDR3 is CASRKGVTHNEQFF. CDR3 DNA: TGTGCCAGTAGGAAGGGGGTGACCCACAATGAGCAGTTCTTC. The chain links TRBV19 to TRBJ2-1; possible D gene TRBD1, 6 bases. The CDR3 totals 14 residues. The germline V and J ends were trimmed by 6 bases and 5 bases, with 14 bases remaining between them. Germline V gives CDR1 LNHDA, CDR2 SQIVND (reference sequence).

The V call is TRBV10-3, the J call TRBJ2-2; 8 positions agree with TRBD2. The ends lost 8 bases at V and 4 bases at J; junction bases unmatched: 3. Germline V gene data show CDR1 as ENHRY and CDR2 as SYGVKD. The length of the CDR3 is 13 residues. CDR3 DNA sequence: TGTGCCATCCCTAGCGGGTCCACCGGGGAGCTGTTTTTT. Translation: CAIPSGSTGELFF.

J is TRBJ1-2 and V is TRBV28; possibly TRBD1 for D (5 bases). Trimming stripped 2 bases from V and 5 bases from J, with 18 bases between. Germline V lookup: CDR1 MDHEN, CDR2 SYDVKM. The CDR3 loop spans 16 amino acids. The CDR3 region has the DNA TGTGCCAGCAGTTTACCTTTTGGGCAGGGAGGGTATGGCTACACCTTC. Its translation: CASSLPFGQGGYGYTF.

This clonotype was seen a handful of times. The CDR3 DNA is TGTGCCAGCAGTGTAGCGACTAGCACAGATACGCAGTATTTT. As protein: CASSVATSTDTQYF. V is TRBV2 and J is TRBJ2-3, with D possibly matching TRBD2 (5 bases). This CDR3 has 14 residues. Germline CDR1 is SNHLY and CDR2 is FYNNEI. The V end was cut by 4 bases, the J end by 0 bases, with 8 bases between.

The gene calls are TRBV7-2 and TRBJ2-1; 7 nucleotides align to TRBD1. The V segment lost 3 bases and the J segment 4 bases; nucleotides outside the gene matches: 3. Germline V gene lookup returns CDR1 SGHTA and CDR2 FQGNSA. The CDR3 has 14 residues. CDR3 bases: TGTGCCAGCAGCTTTTCGGGACAGTACAATGAGCAGTTCTTC. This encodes CASSFSGQYNEQFF. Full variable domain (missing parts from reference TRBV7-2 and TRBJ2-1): GAGVSQSPSNKVTEKGKDVELRCDPISGHTALYWYRQSLGQGLEFLIYFQGNSAPDKSGLPSDRFSAERTGGSVSTLTIQRTQQEDSAVYLCASSFSGQYNEQFFGPGTRLTVL.

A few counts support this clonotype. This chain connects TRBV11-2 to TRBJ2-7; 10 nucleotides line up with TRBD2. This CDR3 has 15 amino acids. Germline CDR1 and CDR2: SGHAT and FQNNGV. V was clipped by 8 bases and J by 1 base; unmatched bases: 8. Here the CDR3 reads CASAQGLADSYEQYF. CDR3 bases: TGTGCCAGCGCCCAAGGACTAGCGGATTCCTACGAGCAGTACTTC.

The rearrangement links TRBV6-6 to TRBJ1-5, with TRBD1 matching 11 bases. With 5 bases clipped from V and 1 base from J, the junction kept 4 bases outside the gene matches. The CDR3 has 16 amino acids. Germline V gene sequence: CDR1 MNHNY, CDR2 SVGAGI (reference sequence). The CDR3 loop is CASSLGQGASNQPQHF. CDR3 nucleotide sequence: TGTGCCAGCAGTCTAGGACAGGGGGCGAGCAATCAGCCCCAGCATTTT.

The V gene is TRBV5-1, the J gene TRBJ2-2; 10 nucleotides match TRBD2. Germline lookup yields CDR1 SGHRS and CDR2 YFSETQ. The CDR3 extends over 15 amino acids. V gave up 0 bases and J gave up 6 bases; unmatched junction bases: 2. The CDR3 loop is CASSLGLAGSGELFF. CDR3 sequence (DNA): TGCGCCAGCAGCTTGGGACTAGCGGGTTCCGGGGAGCTGTTTTTT.

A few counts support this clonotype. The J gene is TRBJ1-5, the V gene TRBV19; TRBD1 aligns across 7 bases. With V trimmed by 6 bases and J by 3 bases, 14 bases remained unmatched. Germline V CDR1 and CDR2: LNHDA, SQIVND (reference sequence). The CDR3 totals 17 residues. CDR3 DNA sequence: TGTGCCAGTAGGGGACAGCGGAGAATGGGTATCAATCAGCCCCAGCATTTT. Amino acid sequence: CASRGQRRMGINQPQHF.

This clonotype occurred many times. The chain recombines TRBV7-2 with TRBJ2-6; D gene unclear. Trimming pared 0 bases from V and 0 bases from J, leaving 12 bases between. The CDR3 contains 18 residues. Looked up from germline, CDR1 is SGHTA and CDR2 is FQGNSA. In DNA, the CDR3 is TGTGCCAGCAGCTTAGCCTTTACCCTTAGCTCTGGGGCCAACGTCCTGACTTTC. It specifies CASSLAFTLSSGANVLTF.

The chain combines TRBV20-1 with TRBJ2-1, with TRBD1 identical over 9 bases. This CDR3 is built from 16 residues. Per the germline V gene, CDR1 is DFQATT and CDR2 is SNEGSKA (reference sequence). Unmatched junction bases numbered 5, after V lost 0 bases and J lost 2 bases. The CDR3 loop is CSARDRWTGAYNEQFF. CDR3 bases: TGCAGTGCTAGAGATAGGTGGACAGGGGCCTACAATGAGCAGTTCTTC.

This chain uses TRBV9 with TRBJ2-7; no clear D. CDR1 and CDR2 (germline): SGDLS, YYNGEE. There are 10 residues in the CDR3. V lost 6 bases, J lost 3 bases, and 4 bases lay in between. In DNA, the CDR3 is TGTGCCAGCACCCGCTACGAGCAGTACTTC. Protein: CASTRYEQYF.

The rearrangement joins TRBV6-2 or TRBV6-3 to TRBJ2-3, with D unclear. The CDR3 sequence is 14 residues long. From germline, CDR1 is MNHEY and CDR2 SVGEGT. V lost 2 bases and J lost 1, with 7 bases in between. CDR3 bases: TGTGCCAGCAGTTACGGGCTAGGCACAGATACGCAGTATTTT. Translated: CASSYGLGTDTQYF.

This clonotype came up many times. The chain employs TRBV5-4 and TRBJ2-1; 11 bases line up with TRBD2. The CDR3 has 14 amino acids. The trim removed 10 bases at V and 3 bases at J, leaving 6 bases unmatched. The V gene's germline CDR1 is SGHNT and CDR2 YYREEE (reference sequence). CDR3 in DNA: TGTGCCTTTACCGGGACTAGCGGCTACAATGAGCAGTTCTTC. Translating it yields CAFTGTSGYNEQFF.

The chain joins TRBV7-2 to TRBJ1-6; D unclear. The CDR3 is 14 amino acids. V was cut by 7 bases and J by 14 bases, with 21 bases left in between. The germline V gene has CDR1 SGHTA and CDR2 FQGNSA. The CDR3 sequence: CASTPDFIKRALHF. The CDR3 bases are TGTGCCAGCACCCCGGACTTTATTAAGAGAGCCCTCCACTTT.

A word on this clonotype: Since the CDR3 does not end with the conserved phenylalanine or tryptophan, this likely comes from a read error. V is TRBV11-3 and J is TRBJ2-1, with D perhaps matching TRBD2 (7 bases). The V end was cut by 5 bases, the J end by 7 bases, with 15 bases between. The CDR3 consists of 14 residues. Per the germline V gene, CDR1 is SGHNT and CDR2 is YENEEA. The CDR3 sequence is CASSPGGGTNEQFV. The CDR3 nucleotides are TGTGCCAGCAGCCCGGGGGGAGGGACAAATGAGCAGTTCGTC.

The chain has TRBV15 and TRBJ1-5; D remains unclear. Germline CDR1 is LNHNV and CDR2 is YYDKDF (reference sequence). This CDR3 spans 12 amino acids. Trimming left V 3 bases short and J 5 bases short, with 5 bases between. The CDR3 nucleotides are TGTGCCACCAGCAGGGTCGATCAGCCCCAGCATTTT. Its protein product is CATSRVDQPQHF.

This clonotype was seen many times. In DNA, the CDR3 is TGTGCCAGCAGATTACAGGGGAACACCGGGGAGCTGTTTTTT. As protein: CASRLQGNTGELFF. V is TRBV7-2 and J is TRBJ2-2; weak D call: TRBD1 (6 bases). Trimming left V 6 bases short and J 1 base short, with 9 bases between. CDR1 is SGHTA, CDR2 FQGNSA, per germline. This CDR3 has 14 amino acids.

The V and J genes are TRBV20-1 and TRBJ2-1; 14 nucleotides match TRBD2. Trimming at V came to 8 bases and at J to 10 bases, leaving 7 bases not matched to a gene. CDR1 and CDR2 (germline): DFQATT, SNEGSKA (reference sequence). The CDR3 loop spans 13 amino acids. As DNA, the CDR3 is TGCAGTTATGGGACTAGCGGGAGCGGGGAGCAGTTCTTC. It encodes CSYGTSGSGEQFF.

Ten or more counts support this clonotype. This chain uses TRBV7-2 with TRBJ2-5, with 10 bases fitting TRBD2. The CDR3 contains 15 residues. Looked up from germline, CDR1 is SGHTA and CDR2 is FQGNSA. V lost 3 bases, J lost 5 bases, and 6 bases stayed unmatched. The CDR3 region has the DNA TGTGCCAGCAGCTTGACTAGCGGGCCCCGGGAGACCCAGTACTTC. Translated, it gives CASSLTSGPRETQYF. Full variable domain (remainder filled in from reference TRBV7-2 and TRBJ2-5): GAGVSQSPSNKVTEKGKDVELRCDPISGHTALYWYRQSLGQGLEFLIYFQGNSAPDKSGLPSDRFSAERTGGSVSTLTIQRTQQEDSAVYLCASSLTSGPRETQYFGPGTRLLVL.

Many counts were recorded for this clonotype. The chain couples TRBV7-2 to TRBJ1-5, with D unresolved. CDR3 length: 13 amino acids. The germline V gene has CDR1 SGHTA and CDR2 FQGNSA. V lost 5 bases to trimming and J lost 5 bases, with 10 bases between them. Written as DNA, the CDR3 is TGTGCCAGCAGCCTACGGATGGATCAGCCCCAGCATTTT. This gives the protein CASSLRMDQPQHF.